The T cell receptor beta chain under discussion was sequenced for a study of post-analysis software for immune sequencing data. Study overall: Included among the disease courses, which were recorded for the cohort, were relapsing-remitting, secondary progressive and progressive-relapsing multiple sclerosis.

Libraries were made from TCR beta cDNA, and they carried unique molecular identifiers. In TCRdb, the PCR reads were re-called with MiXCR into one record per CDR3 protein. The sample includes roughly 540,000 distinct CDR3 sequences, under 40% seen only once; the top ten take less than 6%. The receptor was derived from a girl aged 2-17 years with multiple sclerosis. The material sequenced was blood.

The CDR3 here is CASIDTKSSYNEQFF. CDR3 in DNA: TGTGCCAGCATCGATACCAAGAGCTCCTACAATGAGCAGTTCTTC. This rearrangement joins TRBV12-3 or TRBV12-4 to TRBJ2-1; D not certain. Trimming stripped 7 bases from V and 0 bases from J, with 13 bases between. The CDR3 is 15 residues long.